This entry lists 21 T cell receptor beta chains sequenced from one sample in a study of T cell responses to AZD1222 COVID-19 vaccine. Sequenced by immunoSEQ multiplex PCR; TCRdb stores in-frame clones only, minus some. The data show roughly 65,000 clones, 88% seen once. The sequenced sample was peripheral blood, obtained on day 0 of AZD1222 vaccination. Source of these receptors: an adult in good health.

The rearrangement joins TRBV15 to TRBJ2-3; weak D call: TRBD2 (5 bases). Germline CDR1 and CDR2: LNHNV and YYDKDF (reference sequence). V was cut by 1 base and J by 2 bases, with 10 bases left in between. The CDR3 contains 15 residues. CDR3 nucleotide sequence: TGTGCCACCAGCAGAGTTTCGGGGTTCACAGATACGCAGTATTTT. The encoded protein is CATSRVSGFTDTQYF.

The chain carries TRBV11-2 and TRBJ2-5; 11 nucleotides line up with TRBD2. This CDR3 spans 16 amino acids. V lost 4 bases, J lost 4 bases, and 8 bases stayed unmatched. CDR1 and CDR2 from the germline V gene are SGHAT and FQNNGV. The CDR3: CASSSTSGSVSETQYF. The DNA for the CDR3 is TGTGCCAGCAGCTCCACTAGCGGGAGTGTGTCAGAGACCCAGTACTTC.

V is TRBV10-3 and J is TRBJ2-7, with 10 positions matching TRBD2. The CDR3 has 17 residues. The germline V gene has CDR1 ENHRY and CDR2 SYGVKD. Trimming cost V 0 bases and J 1 base; bases outside gene matches: 6. The CDR3 is CAISESLAGEKSYEQYF. CDR3 DNA: TGTGCCATCAGTGAGTCGCTAGCGGGAGAGAAATCCTACGAGCAGTACTTC.

The chain uses TRBV28 and TRBJ2-1; D is uncertain. This CDR3 is 15 amino acids long. The germline V gene has CDR1 MDHEN and CDR2 SYDVKM. V was cut by 6 bases and J by 0 bases, with 12 bases left in between. The CDR3 DNA is TGTGCCAGCAGACCCGACGTTAGCTCCTACAATGAGCAGTTCTTC. It encodes CASRPDVSSYNEQFF.

This chain uses TRBV18 with TRBJ1-2; the match to TRBD1 covers 8 bases. This CDR3 has 14 amino acids. With 3 bases clipped from V and 4 bases from J, the junction kept 4 bases outside the gene matches. CDR1 and CDR2 (germline): KGHSH, LQKENI. In DNA form, the CDR3 reads TGTGCCAGCTCACCCGGACAGGGCATCTATGGCTACACCTTC. Its translation is CASSPGQGIYGYTF.

The chain is built from TRBV25-1 and TRBJ1-1, with D possibly being TRBD1 (6 bases). This CDR3 contains 14 residues. Germline assignment: CDR1 MGHDK and CDR2 SYGVNS. V was shortened by 7 bases and J by 1 base, with 13 bases between the two germline ends. The CDR3 reads CASTHTGSNTEAFF. The DNA of the CDR3 is TGTGCCAGCACCCACACAGGGTCGAACACTGAAGCTTTCTTT.

The chain joins TRBV6-5 to TRBJ1-3, with D perhaps TRBD1 (5 bases). This CDR3 comprises 14 residues. Trimming pared 6 bases from V and 2 bases from J, leaving 11 bases between. The V gene's germline CDR1 is MNHEY and CDR2 SVGAGI. The CDR3 nucleotides are TGTGCCAGCAGCCAACCAGGGCCTGGAAACACCATATATTTT. Protein product: CASSQPGPGNTIYF.

In this sample, this clone turned up once. V gene TRBV7-8 combines with J gene TRBJ2-5, with a tentative D call TRBD2 (6 bases). The germline gives CDR1 SGHVS, CDR2 FQNEAQ. V was shortened by 10 bases and J by 5 bases, with 23 bases between the two germline ends. The CDR3 runs 15 residues. CDR3 in amino acids: CATKLGGTSGETQYF. DNA for the CDR3: TGTGCCACCAAACTCGGCGGGACTTCCGGGGAGACCCAGTACTTC.

This chain uses TRBV10-1 with TRBJ1-2; D not resolved. Germline values: CDR1 WNHNN, CDR2 SYGVQD (reference sequence). The CDR3 loop spans 13 amino acids. V was trimmed by 0 bases and J by 5 bases, leaving 7 bases between them. CDR3: CASSESGRYGYTF. The CDR3 region has the DNA TGCGCCAGCAGTGAGTCCGGGCGGTATGGCTACACCTTC.

This chain links TRBV7-9 with TRBJ1-1; tentatively, D is TRBD1 (6 bases). Germline CDR1 reads SEHNR; CDR2 reads FQNEAQ (reference sequence). The CDR3 is 15 residues long. V lost 6 bases, J lost 4 bases, and 18 bases lay in between. The CDR3 loop is CASRAQQGFGTEAFF. In nucleotides, the CDR3 is TGTGCCAGCAGAGCTCAACAGGGTTTTGGCACTGAAGCTTTCTTT.

This chain connects TRBV13 to TRBJ2-7; weak D call: TRBD1 (6 bases). The CDR3 is made up of 15 amino acids. Germline V gene sequence: CDR1 PRHDT, CDR2 FYEKMQ (reference sequence). The V end lost 1 base, the J end lost 0 bases, and 10 bases lay between the germline ends. In nucleotides, the CDR3 is TGTGCCAGCAGCTTAGATGTACAGGGCTCCTACGAGCAGTACTTC. It specifies CASSLDVQGSYEQYF. The full variable domain, completed using reference TRBV13 and TRBJ2-7, is AAGVIQSPRHLIKEKRETATLKCYPIPRHDTVYWYQQGPGQDPQFLISFYEKMQSDKGSIPDRFSAQQFSDYHSELNMSSLELGDSALYFCASSLDVQGSYEQYFGPGTRLTVT.

The rearrangement joins TRBV4-1 to TRBJ1-1; D remains unclear. Germline CDR1 MGHRA, CDR2 YSYEKL. Deletions cut 2 bases from V and 5 bases from J, with 18 bases between. The CDR3 has 16 residues. The CDR3 nucleotides read TGCGCCAGCAGCCAATCCCCCTCCCATGGCGGGACTGAAGCTTTCTTT. This gives the protein CASSQSPSHGGTEAFF.

The rearrangement joins TRBV11-3 to TRBJ2-2; the D is unclear. The germline V gene has CDR1 SGHNT and CDR2 YENEEA. V was clipped by 3 bases and J by 0 bases, with 5 bases between them. The CDR3 is made up of 14 amino acids. This CDR3 is CASSLESNTGELFF. The CDR3 DNA is TGTGCCAGCAGCTTGGAATCGAACACCGGGGAGCTGTTTTTT.

J is TRBJ2-1 and V is TRBV5-5, with 8 bases identical to TRBD2. CDR1 SGHKS and CDR2 YYEKEE come from the germline V gene (reference sequence). Trimming at V came to 6 bases and at J to 6 bases, leaving 8 bases not matched to a gene. The CDR3 length is 14 residues. The CDR3, as DNA: TGTGCCAGCACCCCGGGACTAGGTTTCAATGAGCAGTTCTTC. Protein product: CASTPGLGFNEQFF.

The chain joins TRBV19 to TRBJ1-5; no reliable D call. V lost 5 bases to trimming and J lost 0 bases, with 14 bases between them. The germline V gene encodes CDR1 LNHDA and CDR2 SQIVND (reference sequence). The CDR3 spans 16 residues. The CDR3 DNA reads as TGTGCCAGTAGTTATTCAAGGGCGAGTAGCAATCAGCCCCAGCATTTT. It encodes CASSYSRASSNQPQHF.

In this sample, this clone turned up a few times. The chain combines TRBV7-9 with TRBJ1-1; D perhaps matches TRBD1 (5 bases). Germline V gives CDR1 SEHNR, CDR2 FQNEAQ (reference sequence). This CDR3 contains 13 residues. V was shortened by 5 bases and J by 7 bases, with 14 bases between the two germline ends. The CDR3 DNA sequence: TGTGCCAGCAGCCGCGTGGGGGATGGTGAAGCTTTCTTT. Translating gives CASSRVGDGEAFF.

The chain carries TRBV5-1 and TRBJ1-2, with TRBD1 identical over 8 bases. This CDR3 region has 15 residues. Germline-derived CDR1 and CDR2 are SGHRS and YFSETQ. Trimming removed 4 bases from V and 4 bases from J; junction bases left unmatched: 9. In nucleotides, the CDR3 is TGCGCCAGCAGCCCAACAGGGGGAACGATCTATGGCTACACCTTC. Its translation is CASSPTGGTIYGYTF.

The chain combines TRBV6-4 with TRBJ1-6; 10 nucleotides agree with TRBD1. The CDR3 totals 14 residues. The germline V gene has CDR1 MRHNA and CDR2 SNTAGT. V dropped 0 bases and J dropped 10; count of bases not matched to a gene: 0. CDR3: CASSDSTGGSPLHF. CDR3 nucleotide sequence: TGTGCCAGCAGTGACTCGACAGGGGGCTCACCCCTCCACTTT.

This chain links TRBV6-5 with TRBJ1-2; D unclear. CDR1 and CDR2 from the germline V gene are MNHEY and SVGAGI. The CDR3 has 14 residues. V was trimmed by 5 bases and J by 4 bases, leaving 14 bases between them. The CDR3 bases are TGTGCCAGCAGTCATCCGGCCCTAGGCTATGGCTACACCTTC. Its translation: CASSHPALGYGYTF.

The V call is TRBV2, the J call TRBJ2-3; D gene ambiguous. Trimming pared 5 bases from V and 6 bases from J, leaving 12 bases between. The CDR3 loop spans 13 amino acids. Germline assignment: CDR1 SNHLY and CDR2 FYNNEI. The DNA of the CDR3 is TGTGCCAGCAGTCGGAGTGGGCTGGATACGCAGTATTTT. Protein sequence: CASSRSGLDTQYF.

V and J are TRBV6-5 and TRBJ1-5, with D maybe TRBD1 (6 bases). The CDR3 is 15 residues long. CDR1 is MNHEY and CDR2 is SVGAGI in the germline V gene. Trimming shortened V by 6 bases and J by 3 bases, and 15 bases separated the two germline ends. CDR3 protein: CASRFTGIVNQPQHF. In DNA, the CDR3 is TGTGCCAGCAGGTTTACAGGGATAGTCAATCAGCCCCAGCATTTT.